This TCR beta chain was captured by sequencing in a study of neurological immune-mediated disorders. As to time point: technical triplicate 2. Sorted libraries were derived from roughly 1 million CD4+ or CD8+ T cells. 5'RACE employing 10-nucleotide random UMIs yielded the cDNA. TCRdb analysed the 5' RACE reads with MiXCR anew, one entry per CDR3 protein. The sample carries approximately 30,000 distinct CDR3 sequences, roughly 15% recorded once. Ten or more counts support this clonotype. This CDR3 contains 15 residues. Germline lookup yields CDR1 SGHVS and CDR2 FNYEAQ. J lost 3 bases, V lost 3 bases, and 6 bases had no gene match.

The chain links TRBV7-6 to TRBJ2-3, with TRBD2 identical over 7 bases. The sample was CD4+ T cells from blood. This TCR was recovered from a female donor with HTLV-1-associated myelopathy (HAM/TSP). The CDR3 loop reads CASSLVGGMTDTQYF. The CDR3, as DNA: TGTGCCAGCAGCTTGGTGGGAGGGATGACAGATACGCAGTATTTT.